The present T cell receptor (beta chain) was sequenced within a study of blood T cell repertoires in COVID-19 (dated by TCRdb to between 2020 and 2021). Some background on the complete study: Samples covering the acute and convalescent phases of COVID-19 were provided by collaborators in the United States, Italy and Spain. Where available, HLA class I and class II types were taken from metadata supplied by the sample provider and were not determined by assay-based typing. The prospective study material was composed of cDNA or gDNA derived from T cells, B-cell-depleted T cells, or PBMCs. The repertoires were released in a freely available public database meant as a resource for research on the immune response to SARS-CoV-2. A de-identified subject ID, COVID-19 status, age in years and sex were almost always included in the sample metadata. The samples were drawn from two sources: the first 160 participants of the ongoing ImmuneRACE study, and 1,254 subjects contributed by 6 global collaborators. Deeply sampled blood TCRbeta repertoires from subjects exposed to, actively infected with, or recovered from COVID-19 were included in the dataset. What the research found in general, with its limitations: How much clinical and demographic metadata was included differed by source and by participant, and the metadata was provided uncurated.

Collaborating institutions collected whole blood in K2EDTA tubes following their own protocols. For TCRbeta analysis, collaborator samples were shipped as frozen whole blood, as isolated PBMCs, or as DNA extracted from either sample type. As regards this clone: Its antigen remains unidentified. Qualities for individual bases were not recorded, and no much larger clone is one base off.

The germline V end is reduced by 8 bases and the J end by 9 bases; junction bases left unmatched: 12. Looking up the germline V gene yields CDR1 MNHEY and CDR2 SVGAGI. From its cysteine to its phenylalanine, the CDR3 spans 15 amino acids. Left in the record is the CDR3 DNA by itself, 45 bases read in frame from the first base. TCRbeta CDR3 regions were amplified from genomic DNA using the immunoSEQ Assay, a bias-controlled multiplex PCR. On the authors' methods: Nucleated cell counts per sample were estimated from amplification of reference gene primers within the assay. To quantify the absolute abundance of each unique TCRbeta CDR3 rearrangement, sequence reads were collapsed and filtered. For each sample, productive Simpson clonality was calculated by taking the square root of Simpson's diversity index across productive rearrangements. As stored in TCRdb, this immuneACCESS dataset retains in-frame rearrangements with V and J assigned. A fraction of the clones does not appear; measured against another copy, unresolved V genes explain less than half of the discrepancy, and the remainder lacks a known reason. V and J calls plus clone size are reproduced from that table; the DNA served to infer D and trimming. The sample table lists hundreds of thousands of clones, roughly 90% of them with a count of one. The leading ten clones occupy over 1% of the sample.

The sequenced sample was peripheral blood. The receptor comes from a middle-aged man with acute or convalescent COVID-19. The chain uses TRBV6-5 and TRBJ2-4; 11 bases in between match TRBD2. The DNA sequence is given as TGTGCCAGCGCCCAGACTAGCGGGGTTTCATCCATTCAGTACTTC. Its protein reads: CASAQTSGVSSIQYF.